Listed below are T cell receptor beta chains from one sample, sequenced in a study of Graves' ophthalmopathy and Graves' hyperthyroidism. TCRdb reanalysed the multiplex PCR reads using MiXCR and keeps one entry per CDR3 protein. Of 200,000 to 300,000 distinct CDR3 sequences in the sample, roughly 50% were seen once. The sequenced sample consisted of peripheral blood. All receptors come from an adult man with Graves' ophthalmopathy. Each CDR3 is given with its conserved first and last residue.

CDR3 protein: CATRSGTGADTQYF
J gene: TRBJ2-3
V gene: TRBV15

CDR3 protein: CSVEGTSGGLQETQYF
J gene: TRBJ2-5
V gene: TRBV29-1

CDR3 protein: CSARWAGETQYF
J gene: TRBJ2-5
V gene: TRBV20-1

CDR3 protein: CSASPPREQYF
J gene: TRBJ2-3
V gene: TRBV20-1

CDR3 protein: CARDSPNTGELFF
J gene: TRBJ2-2
V gene: TRBV6-5

CDR3 protein: CASSLYYGYTF
J gene: TRBJ1-2
V gene: TRBV6-2/TRBV6-3

CDR3 protein: CASSGSSSYNEQYF
J gene: TRBJ2-7
V gene: TRBV10-3

CDR3 protein: CASSSGQGLSHTF
J gene: TRBJ1-2
V gene: TRBV2

CDR3 protein: CASSDEGAVTNEQFF
J gene: TRBJ2-1
V gene: TRBV2

CDR3 protein: CASSQADRVGYF
J gene: TRBJ2-5
V gene: TRBV9

CDR3 protein: CSGQPGQGAETQYF
J gene: TRBJ2-5
V gene: TRBV29-1

CDR3 protein: CASRRQAGRETQYF
J gene: TRBJ2-5
V gene: TRBV7-9

CDR3 protein: CSAPEETQYF
J gene: TRBJ2-5
V gene: TRBV20-1

CDR3 protein: CAASGASGKYEQYF
J gene: TRBJ2-7
V gene: TRBV24-1

CDR3 protein: CSAPKGGGANTGELFF
J gene: TRBJ2-2
V gene: TRBV20-1

CDR3 protein: CASTLRGNTGFSYNSPLHF
J gene: TRBJ1-6
V gene: TRBV24-1

CDR3 protein: CSVVRSENTEAFF
J gene: TRBJ1-1
V gene: TRBV29-1

CDR3 protein: CASSSTVTGELFF
J gene: TRBJ2-2
V gene: TRBV7-3

CDR3 protein: CASSLRTGGLTEAFF
J gene: TRBJ1-1
V gene: TRBV5-1

CDR3 protein: CASRPTTGTPYEQYF
J gene: TRBJ2-7
V gene: TRBV12-3/TRBV12-4

CDR3 protein: CASSPRTWGETQYF
J gene: TRBJ2-5
V gene: TRBV10-3

CDR3 protein: CASSGTGGYSNQPQHF
J gene: TRBJ1-5
V gene: TRBV7-9

CDR3 protein: CASSPNTGANVLTF
J gene: TRBJ2-6
V gene: TRBV12-3/TRBV12-4

CDR3 protein: CSAGGLAGADNEHF
J gene: TRBJ1-5
V gene: TRBV20-1

CDR3 protein: CGAREPGRGQPQHF
J gene: TRBJ1-5
V gene: TRBV20-1

CDR3 protein: CASSLVGTGANQPQHF
J gene: TRBJ1-5
V gene: TRBV7-8

CDR3 protein: CASRLAGDEQYF
J gene: TRBJ2-7
V gene: TRBV10-3

CDR3 protein: CASSSKPAGIQETQHF
J gene: TRBJ1-5
V gene: TRBV5-1

CDR3 protein: CASSLSPDAAYGYTF
J gene: TRBJ1-2
V gene: TRBV9

CDR3 protein: CASTLGGHQPQHF
J gene: TRBJ1-5
V gene: TRBV5-5

CDR3 protein: CASTPRSGTGGLAFF
J gene: TRBJ1-1
V gene: TRBV5-1

CDR3 protein: CASSDWTGRPYEQYF
J gene: TRBJ2-7
V gene: TRBV5-6

CDR3 protein: CAGSPLNSPLHF
J gene: TRBJ1-6
V gene: TRBV9

CDR3 protein: CASSERGYNSPLHF
J gene: TRBJ1-6
V gene: TRBV2

CDR3 protein: CASRTTTAQETQYF
J gene: TRBJ2-5
V gene: TRBV5-1

CDR3 protein: CASSQQRQLLYGYTF
J gene: TRBJ1-2
V gene: TRBV7-2

CDR3 protein: CSARALERVSSYNEQFF
J gene: TRBJ2-1
V gene: TRBV20-1

CDR3 protein: CSARDLRESTDTQYF
J gene: TRBJ2-3
V gene: TRBV20-1

CDR3 protein: CSALGKDGEAFF
J gene: TRBJ1-1
V gene: TRBV20-1

CDR3 protein: CASRGQLAINEQFF
J gene: NA
V gene: TRBV2

CDR3 protein: CASLSMGGGYTGELFF
J gene: TRBJ2-2
V gene: TRBV7-9

CDR3 protein: CASSLGGERSPLHF
J gene: TRBJ1-6
V gene: TRBV5-1

CDR3 protein: CASSQISGGYEQYF
J gene: TRBJ2-7
V gene: TRBV3-1

CDR3 protein: CSARASQETQYF
J gene: TRBJ2-5
V gene: TRBV20-1

CDR3 protein: CASSMRLNGNTIYF
J gene: TRBJ1-3
V gene: TRBV19

CDR3 protein: CATYLGTGYYEQYF
J gene: TRBJ2-7
V gene: TRBV5-8

CDR3 protein: CSARDSTSGAYGQYF
J gene: TRBJ2-7
V gene: TRBV20-1

CDR3 protein: CSVEDGQRYGYTF
J gene: TRBJ1-2
V gene: TRBV29-1

CDR3 protein: CASTGIAGTEAFF
J gene: TRBJ1-1
V gene: TRBV9

CDR3 protein: CASSLKTGYTGELFF
J gene: TRBJ2-2
V gene: TRBV7-3

CDR3 protein: CASSSPDSQETQYF
J gene: TRBJ2-5
V gene: TRBV12-3/TRBV12-4

CDR3 protein: CASSWRSEKLFF
J gene: TRBJ1-4
V gene: TRBV12-3/TRBV12-4

CDR3 protein: CASSLSTLGWGAQETQYF
J gene: TRBJ2-5
V gene: TRBV6-6

CDR3 protein: CASSGRPGTGVRTDTQYF
J gene: TRBJ2-3
V gene: TRBV7-9

CDR3 protein: CASSLTMSNYGYTF
J gene: TRBJ1-2
V gene: TRBV5-1

CDR3 protein: CASMDLPLYEQYF
J gene: TRBJ2-7
V gene: TRBV12-3/TRBV12-4

CDR3 protein: CSVEGTGNGYTF
J gene: TRBJ1-2
V gene: TRBV29-1